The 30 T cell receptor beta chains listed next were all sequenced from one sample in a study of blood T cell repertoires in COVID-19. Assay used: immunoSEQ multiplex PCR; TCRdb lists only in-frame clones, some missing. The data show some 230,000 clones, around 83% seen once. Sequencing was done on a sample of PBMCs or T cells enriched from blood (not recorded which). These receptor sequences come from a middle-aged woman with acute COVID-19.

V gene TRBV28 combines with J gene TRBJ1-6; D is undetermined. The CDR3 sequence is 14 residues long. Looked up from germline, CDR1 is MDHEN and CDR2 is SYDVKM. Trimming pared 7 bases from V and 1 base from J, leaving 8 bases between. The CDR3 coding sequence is TGTGCCAGCAAAAGCGGATCCTATAATTCACCCCTCCACTTT. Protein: CASKSGSYNSPLHF.

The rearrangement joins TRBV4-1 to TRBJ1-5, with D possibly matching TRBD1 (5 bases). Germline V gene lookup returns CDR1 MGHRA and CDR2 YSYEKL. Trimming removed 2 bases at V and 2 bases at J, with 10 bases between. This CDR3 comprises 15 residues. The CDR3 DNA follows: TGCGCCAGCAGCCAAAGGGGAAGTGGCAATCAGCCCCAGCATTTT. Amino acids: CASSQRGSGNQPQHF.

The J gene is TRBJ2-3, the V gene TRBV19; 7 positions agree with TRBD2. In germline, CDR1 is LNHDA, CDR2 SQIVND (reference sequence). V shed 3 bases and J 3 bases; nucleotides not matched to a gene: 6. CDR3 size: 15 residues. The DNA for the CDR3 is TGTGCCAGTAGTATGGCGGTAGCGGGTACAGATACGCAGTATTTT. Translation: CASSMAVAGTDTQYF.

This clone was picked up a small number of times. CDR3 nucleotides: TGCGCCAGCAGCTTGGCCCCAACTGGTTACAATGAGCAGTTCTTC. Protein product: CASSLAPTGYNEQFF. J is TRBJ2-1 and V is TRBV5-1, with D unresolved. The length of the CDR3 is 15 residues. The V gene's germline CDR1 is SGHRS and CDR2 YFSETQ. V shed 0 bases and J shed 4 bases, with 11 bases lying between them.

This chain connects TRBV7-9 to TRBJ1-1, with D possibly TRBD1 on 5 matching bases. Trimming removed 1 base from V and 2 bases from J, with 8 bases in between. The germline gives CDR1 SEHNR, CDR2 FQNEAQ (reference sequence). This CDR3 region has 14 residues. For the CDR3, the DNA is TGTGCCAGCAGCTTAGGACAGCCCAACACTGAAGCTTTCTTT. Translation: CASSLGQPNTEAFF.

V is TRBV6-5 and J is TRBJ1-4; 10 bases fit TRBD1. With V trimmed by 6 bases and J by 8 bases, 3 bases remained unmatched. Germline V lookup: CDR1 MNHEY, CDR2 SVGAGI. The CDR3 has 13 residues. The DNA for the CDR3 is TGTGCCAGCAGGGGACAGGGGAGGGAAAAACTGTTTTTT. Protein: CASRGQGREKLFF.

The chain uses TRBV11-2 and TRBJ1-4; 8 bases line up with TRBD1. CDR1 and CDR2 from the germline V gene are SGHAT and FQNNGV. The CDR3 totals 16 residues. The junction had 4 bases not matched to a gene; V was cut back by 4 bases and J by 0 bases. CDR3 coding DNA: TGTGCCAGCAGCTCGATGGACAGGGCAACTAATGAAAAACTGTTTTTT. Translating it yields CASSSMDRATNEKLFF.

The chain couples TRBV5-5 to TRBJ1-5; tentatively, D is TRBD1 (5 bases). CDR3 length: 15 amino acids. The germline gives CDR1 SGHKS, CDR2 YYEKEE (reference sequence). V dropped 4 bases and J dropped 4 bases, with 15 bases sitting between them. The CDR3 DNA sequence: TGTGCCAGCAGCCCTACGGTAAGGGGAAATCAGCCCCAGCATTTT. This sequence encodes CASSPTVRGNQPQHF.

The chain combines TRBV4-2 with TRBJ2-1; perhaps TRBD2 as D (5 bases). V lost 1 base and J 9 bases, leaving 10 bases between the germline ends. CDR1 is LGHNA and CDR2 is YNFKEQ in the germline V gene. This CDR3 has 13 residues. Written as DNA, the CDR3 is TGTGCCAGCAGCCAAGCAGGAGGCGGTGAGCAGTTCTTC. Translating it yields CASSQAGGGEQFF.

The CDR3 DNA sequence: TGCGCCAGCCAAGGAACAGGGCCTGGAAACACCATATATTTT. Translating gives CASQGTGPGNTIYF. V gene TRBV5-1 combines with J gene TRBJ1-3, with D perhaps TRBD1 (6 bases). The germline CDR1 and CDR2 sequences are SGHRS and YFSETQ. V lost 7 bases and J lost 2, with 13 bases in between. The length of the CDR3 is 14 residues.

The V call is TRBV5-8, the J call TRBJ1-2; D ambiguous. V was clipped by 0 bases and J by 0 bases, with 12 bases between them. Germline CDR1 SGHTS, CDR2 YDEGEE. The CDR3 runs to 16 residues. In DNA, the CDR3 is TGTGCCAGCAGCTTGGGCAAGAAAAGAGCTAACTATGGCTACACCTTC. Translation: CASSLGKKRANYGYTF.

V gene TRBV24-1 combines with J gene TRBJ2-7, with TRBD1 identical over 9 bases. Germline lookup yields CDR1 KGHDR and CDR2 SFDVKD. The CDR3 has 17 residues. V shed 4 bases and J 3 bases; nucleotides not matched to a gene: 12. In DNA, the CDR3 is TGTGCCACCAGTGACCGGACCGGGACAGGGAGGCTCTACGAGCAGTACTTC. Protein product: CATSDRTGTGRLYEQYF.

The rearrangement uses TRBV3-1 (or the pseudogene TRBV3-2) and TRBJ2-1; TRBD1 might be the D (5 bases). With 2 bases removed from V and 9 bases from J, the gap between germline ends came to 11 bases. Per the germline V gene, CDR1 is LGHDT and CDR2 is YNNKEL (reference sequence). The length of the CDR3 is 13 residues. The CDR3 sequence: CASSQIERGEQFF. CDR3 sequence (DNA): TGTGCCAGCAGCCAAATAGAAAGGGGTGAGCAGTTCTTC.

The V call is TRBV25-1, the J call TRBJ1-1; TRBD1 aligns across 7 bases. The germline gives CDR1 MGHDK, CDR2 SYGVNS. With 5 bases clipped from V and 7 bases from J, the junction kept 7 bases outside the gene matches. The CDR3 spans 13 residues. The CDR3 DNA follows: TGTGCCAGCAGTCTGATTCAGGGGGATGAAGCTTTCTTT. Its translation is CASSLIQGDEAFF.

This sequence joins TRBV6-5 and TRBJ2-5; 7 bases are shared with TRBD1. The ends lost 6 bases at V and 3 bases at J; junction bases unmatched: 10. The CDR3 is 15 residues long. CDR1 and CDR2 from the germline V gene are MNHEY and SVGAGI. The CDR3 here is CASRALGQVKETQYF. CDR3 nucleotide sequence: TGTGCCAGCAGGGCATTAGGACAGGTTAAAGAGACCCAGTACTTC.

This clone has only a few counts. CDR3 protein: CASSRGTGGGNQPQHF. The CDR3 DNA follows: TGTGCCAGCAGCAGAGGGACAGGGGGCGGCAATCAGCCCCAGCATTTT. The chain has TRBV6-2 or TRBV6-3 and TRBJ1-5, with 12 nucleotides matching TRBD1. The V and J ends lost 6 bases and 2 bases, in that order; junction bases with no gene match: 5. CDR1 and CDR2 (germline): MNHEY, SVGEGT. The CDR3 is 16 residues long.

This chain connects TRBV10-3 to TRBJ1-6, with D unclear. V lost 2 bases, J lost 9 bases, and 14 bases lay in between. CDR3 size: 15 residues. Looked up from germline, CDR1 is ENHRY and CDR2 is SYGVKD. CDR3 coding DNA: TGTGCCATCAGTGAGGATTCCAAGTCCGGTTCACCCCTCCACTTT. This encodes CAISEDSKSGSPLHF.

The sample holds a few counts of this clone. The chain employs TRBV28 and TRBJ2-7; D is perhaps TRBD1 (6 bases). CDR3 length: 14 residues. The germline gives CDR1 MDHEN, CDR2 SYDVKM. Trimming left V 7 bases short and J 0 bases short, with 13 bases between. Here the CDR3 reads CASTRDTISYEQYF. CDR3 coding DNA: TGTGCCAGCACCAGGGACACCATCTCCTACGAGCAGTACTTC.

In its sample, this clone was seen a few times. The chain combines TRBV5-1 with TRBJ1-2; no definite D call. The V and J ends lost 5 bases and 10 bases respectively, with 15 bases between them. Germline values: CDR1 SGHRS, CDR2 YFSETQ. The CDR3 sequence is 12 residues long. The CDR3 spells CASRFRDNDYTF. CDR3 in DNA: TGCGCCAGCAGATTCCGGGATAATGACTACACCTTC.

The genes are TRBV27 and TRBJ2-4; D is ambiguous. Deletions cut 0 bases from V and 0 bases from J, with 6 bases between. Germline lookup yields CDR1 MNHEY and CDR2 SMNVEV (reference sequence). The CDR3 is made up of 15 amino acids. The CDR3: CASSLSGPAKNIQYF. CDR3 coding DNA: TGTGCCAGCAGTTTATCGGGCCCAGCCAAAAACATTCAGTACTTC.

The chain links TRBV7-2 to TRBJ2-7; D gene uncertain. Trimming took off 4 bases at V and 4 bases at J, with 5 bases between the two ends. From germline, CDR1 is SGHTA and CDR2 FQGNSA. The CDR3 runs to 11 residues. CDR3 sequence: CASSSIYEQYF. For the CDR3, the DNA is TGTGCCAGCAGCTCCATTTACGAGCAGTACTTC.

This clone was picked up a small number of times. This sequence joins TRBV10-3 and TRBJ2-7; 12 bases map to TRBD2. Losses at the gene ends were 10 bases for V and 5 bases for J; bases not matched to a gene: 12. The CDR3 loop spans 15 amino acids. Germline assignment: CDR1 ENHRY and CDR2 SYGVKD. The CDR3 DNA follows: TGTGCCACCCTATCCCTAGCGGGAGGGCCCCACGAGCAGTACTTC. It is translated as CATLSLAGGPHEQYF.

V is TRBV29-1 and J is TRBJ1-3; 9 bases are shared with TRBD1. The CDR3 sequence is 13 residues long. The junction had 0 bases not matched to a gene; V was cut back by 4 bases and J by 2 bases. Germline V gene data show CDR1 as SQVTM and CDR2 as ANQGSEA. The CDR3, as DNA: TGCAGCGTTGGGGACAGGGCTGGAAACACCATATATTTT. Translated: CSVGDRAGNTIYF.

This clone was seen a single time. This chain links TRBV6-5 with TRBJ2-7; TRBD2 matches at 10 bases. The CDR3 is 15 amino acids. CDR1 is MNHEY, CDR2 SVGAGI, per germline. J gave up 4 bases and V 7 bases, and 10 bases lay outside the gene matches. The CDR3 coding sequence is TGTGCCAGCACCTCTAGTGTAGCGGGGGGTTACGAGCAGTACTTC. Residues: CASTSSVAGGYEQYF.

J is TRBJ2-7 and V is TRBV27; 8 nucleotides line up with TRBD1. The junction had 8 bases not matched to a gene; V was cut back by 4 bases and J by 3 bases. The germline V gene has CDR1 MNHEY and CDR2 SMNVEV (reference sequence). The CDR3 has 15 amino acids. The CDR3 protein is CASSSPDRADYEQYF. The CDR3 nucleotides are TGTGCCAGCAGTTCCCCGGACAGGGCAGACTACGAGCAGTACTTC.

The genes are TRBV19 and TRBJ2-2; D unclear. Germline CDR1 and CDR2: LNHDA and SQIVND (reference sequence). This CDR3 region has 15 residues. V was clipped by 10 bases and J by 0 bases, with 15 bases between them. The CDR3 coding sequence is TGTGCCACCCCCCCTGGGCAGTCGAACACCGGGGAGCTGTTTTTT. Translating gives CATPPGQSNTGELFF. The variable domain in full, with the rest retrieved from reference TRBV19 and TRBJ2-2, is DGGITQSPKYLFRKEGQNVTLSCEQNLNHDAMYWYRQDPGQGLRLIYYSQIVNDFQKGDIAEGYSVSREKKESFPLTVTSAQKNPTAFYLCATPPGQSNTGELFFGEGSRLTVL.

CDR3 DNA: TGTGCCAGTCAGATTTATAGCAATCAGCCCCAGCATTTT. Translating it yields CASQIYSNQPQHF. This sequence joins TRBV19 and TRBJ1-5; D gene ambiguous. The CDR3 contains 13 residues. The V gene's germline CDR1 is LNHDA and CDR2 SQIVND (reference sequence). The V gene lost 8 bases and the J gene lost 0 bases, with 8 bases spanning the gap.

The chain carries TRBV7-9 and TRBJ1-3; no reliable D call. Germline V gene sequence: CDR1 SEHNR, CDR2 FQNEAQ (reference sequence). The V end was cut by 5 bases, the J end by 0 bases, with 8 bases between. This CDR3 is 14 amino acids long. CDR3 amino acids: CASSPLSSGNTIYF. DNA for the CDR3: TGTGCCAGCAGCCCTCTAAGCTCTGGAAACACCATATATTTT.

In nucleotides, the CDR3 is TGTGCCAGCAGAAGACTAGCGGGAGCCGGCGGGGAGCTGTTTTTT. It specifies CASRRLAGAGGELFF. The V and J genes are TRBV3-1 (or the pseudogene TRBV3-2) and TRBJ2-2; TRBD2 matches 12 bases. V lost 6 bases, J lost 7 bases, and 6 bases stayed unmatched. Germline V gives CDR1 LGHDT, CDR2 YNNKEL (reference sequence). The CDR3 is 15 residues long.

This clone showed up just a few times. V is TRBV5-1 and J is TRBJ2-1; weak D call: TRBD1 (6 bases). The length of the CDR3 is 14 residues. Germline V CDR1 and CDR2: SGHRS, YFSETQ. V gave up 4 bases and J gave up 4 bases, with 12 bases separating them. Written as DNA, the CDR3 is TGCGCCAGCAGCATAGGACAGAATTACAATGAGCAGTTCTTC. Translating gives CASSIGQNYNEQFF.